These 5 T cell receptor beta chains share one sample of origin, sequenced in a study of blood T cell repertoires in COVID-19. Clones were read by immunoSEQ multiplex PCR, and TCRdb kept only the in-frame ones, dropping some. The sample holds about 14,000 clones, roughly 89% seen once. The sample consisted of peripheral blood. The source is a human donor with active COVID-19. The donor label of this sample is uncertain.

The V and J genes are TRBV29-1 and TRBJ2-7; D gene uncertain. V shed 0 bases and J shed 2 bases, with 5 bases lying between them. Germline-derived CDR1 and CDR2 are SQVTM and ANQGSEA. The CDR3 spans 12 residues. CDR3: CSVEDPAYEQYF. The CDR3 region has the DNA TGCAGCGTTGAAGATCCCGCCTACGAGCAGTACTTC.

This chain joins TRBV7-8 and TRBJ1-4, with D possibly being TRBD1 (5 bases). The CDR3 is 15 amino acids. Per the germline V gene, CDR1 is SGHVS and CDR2 is FQNEAQ. The germline V and J ends were trimmed by 5 bases and 3 bases, with 13 bases remaining between them. The CDR3 reads CASSGGGAANEKLFF. The CDR3 DNA follows: TGTGCCAGCAGCGGGGGGGGAGCGGCTAATGAAAAACTGTTTTTT.

J is TRBJ2-5 and V is TRBV28; 12 bases are a match to TRBD1. V dropped 6 bases and J dropped 5; count of bases not matched to a gene: 7. This CDR3 spans 15 amino acids. Looked up from germline, CDR1 is MDHEN and CDR2 is SYDVKM. CDR3 coding DNA: TGTGCCAGCAGGGCCCCCGGGACAGGGGGCGAGACCCAGTACTTC. This sequence encodes CASRAPGTGGETQYF.

V gene TRBV7-9 combines with J gene TRBJ2-1; tentatively, D is TRBD2 (6 bases). This CDR3 has 13 amino acids. Trimming took off 5 bases at V and 5 bases at J, with 10 bases between the two ends. Germline V gives CDR1 SEHNR, CDR2 FQNEAQ (reference sequence). CDR3 in DNA: TGTGCCAGCAGCGACTCGGGGGACAATGAGCAGTTCTTC. It is translated as CASSDSGDNEQFF.

This chain joins TRBV6-5 and TRBJ1-4, with D possibly being TRBD1 (6 bases). Trimming pared 7 bases from V and 7 bases from J, leaving 19 bases between. The CDR3 loop spans 15 amino acids. Germline V gene lookup returns CDR1 MNHEY and CDR2 SVGAGI. CDR3 nucleotides: TGTGCCAGCACCCCCTCGGGGGGAGGGGGTGAAAAACTGTTTTTT. Residues: CASTPSGGGGEKLFF.